This TCR beta chain emerged from a study of early T cells in non-severe SARS-CoV-2 infection. At least ten counts were recorded for this clonotype. The CDR3 consists of 17 residues. Germline V lookup: CDR1 LGHDT, CDR2 YNNKEL (reference sequence). V lost 3 bases and J lost 0; bases outside the gene matches: 7. TCRdb recomputed calls from the 5' RACE reads with MiXCR, one row per CDR3 protein. The sample contains about 35,000 distinct CDR3 sequences, 5% to 6% of which appear only once. The receptor comes from an adult who was a healthcare worker with PCR-confirmed SARS-CoV-2 infection or an uninfected control (not recorded which). V gene TRBV3-1 combines with J gene TRBJ2-4, with 8 bases that match TRBD2. The sequencing input was whole blood. In nucleotides, the CDR3 is TGTGCCAGCAGCCAGGAGCTAGCGGGCTTAGCCAAAAACATTCAGTACTTC. Protein product: CASSQELAGLAKNIQYF.